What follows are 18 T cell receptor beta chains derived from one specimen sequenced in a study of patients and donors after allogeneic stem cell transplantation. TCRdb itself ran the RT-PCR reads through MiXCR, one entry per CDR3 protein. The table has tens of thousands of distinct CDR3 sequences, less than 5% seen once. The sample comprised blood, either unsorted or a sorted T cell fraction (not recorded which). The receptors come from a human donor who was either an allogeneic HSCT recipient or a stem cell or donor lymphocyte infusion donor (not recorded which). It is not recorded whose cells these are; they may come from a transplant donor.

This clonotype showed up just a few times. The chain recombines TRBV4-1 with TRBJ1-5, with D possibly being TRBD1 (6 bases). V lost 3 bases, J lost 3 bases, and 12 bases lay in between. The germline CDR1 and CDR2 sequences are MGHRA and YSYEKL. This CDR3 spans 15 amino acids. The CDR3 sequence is CASSQYRDSNQPQHF. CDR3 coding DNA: TGCGCCAGCAGCCAGTACAGGGATTCCAATCAGCCCCAGCATTTT.

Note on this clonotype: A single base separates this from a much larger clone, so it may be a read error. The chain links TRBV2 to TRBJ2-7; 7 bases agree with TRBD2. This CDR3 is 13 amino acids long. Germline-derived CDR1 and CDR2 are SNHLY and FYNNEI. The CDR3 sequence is CTSSGVFSYEQYF. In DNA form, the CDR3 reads TGTACCAGCAGCGGGGTCTTTTCCTACGAGCAGTACTTC.

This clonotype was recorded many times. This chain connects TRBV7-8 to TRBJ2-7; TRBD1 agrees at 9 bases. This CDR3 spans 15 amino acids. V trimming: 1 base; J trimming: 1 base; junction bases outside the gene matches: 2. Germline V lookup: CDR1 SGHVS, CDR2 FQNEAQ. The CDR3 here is CASSLGGTGSYEQYF. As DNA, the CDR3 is TGTGCCAGCAGCTTAGGGGGGACAGGGTCCTACGAGCAGTACTTC.

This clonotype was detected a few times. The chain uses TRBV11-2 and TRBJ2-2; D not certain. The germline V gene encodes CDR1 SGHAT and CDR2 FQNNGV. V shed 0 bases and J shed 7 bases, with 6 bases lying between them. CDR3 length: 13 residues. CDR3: CASSLEPGGELFF. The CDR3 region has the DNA TGTGCCAGCAGCTTAGAACCAGGCGGGGAGCTGTTTTTT. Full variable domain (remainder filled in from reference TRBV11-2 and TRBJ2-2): EAGVAQSPRYKIIEKRQSVAFWCNPISGHATLYWYQQILGQGPKLLIQFQNNGVVDDSQLPKDRFSAERLKGVDSTLKIQPAKLEDSAVYLCASSLEPGGELFFGEGSRLTVL.

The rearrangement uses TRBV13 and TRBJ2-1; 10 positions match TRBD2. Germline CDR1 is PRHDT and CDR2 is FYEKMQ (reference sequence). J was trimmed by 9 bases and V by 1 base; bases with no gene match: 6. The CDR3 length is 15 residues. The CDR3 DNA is TGTGCCAGCAGCTTAGACCCGGCTAGCGGGAGTGAGCAGTTCTTC. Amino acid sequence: CASSLDPASGSEQFF. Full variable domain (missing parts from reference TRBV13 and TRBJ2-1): AAGVIQSPRHLIKEKRETATLKCYPIPRHDTVYWYQQGPGQDPQFLISFYEKMQSDKGSIPDRFSAQQFSDYHSELNMSSLELGDSALYFCASSLDPASGSEQFFGPGTRLTVL.

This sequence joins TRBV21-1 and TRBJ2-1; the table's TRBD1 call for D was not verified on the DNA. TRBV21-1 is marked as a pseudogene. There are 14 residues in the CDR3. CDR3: CVPRWGRAYNEQFF. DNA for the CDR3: TGTGTCCCGAGGTGGGGCAGGGCCTACAATGAGCAGTTCTTC.

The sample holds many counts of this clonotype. The CDR3 sequence is CASSQEGQQPQHF. CDR3 DNA sequence: TGTGCCAGCAGCCAAGAGGGTCAACAGCCCCAGCATTTT. V usage is TRBV3-1 and J usage is TRBJ1-5; D is uncertain. Trimming shortened V by 0 bases and J by 7 bases, and 7 bases separated the two germline ends. The CDR3 contains 13 residues. In germline, CDR1 is LGHDT, CDR2 YNNKEL (reference sequence).

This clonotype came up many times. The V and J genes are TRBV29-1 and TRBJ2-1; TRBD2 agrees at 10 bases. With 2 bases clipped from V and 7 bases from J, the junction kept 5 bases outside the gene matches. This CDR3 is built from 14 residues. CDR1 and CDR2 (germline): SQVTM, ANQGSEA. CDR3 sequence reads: CSVETSGVFNEQFF. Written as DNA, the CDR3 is TGCAGCGTTGAAACTAGCGGGGTTTTTAATGAGCAGTTCTTC.

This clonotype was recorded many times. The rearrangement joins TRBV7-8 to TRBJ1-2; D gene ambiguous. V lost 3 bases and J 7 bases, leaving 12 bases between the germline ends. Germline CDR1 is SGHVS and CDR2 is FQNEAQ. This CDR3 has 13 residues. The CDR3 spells CASSLEFRSGYTF. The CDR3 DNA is TGTGCCAGCAGCTTGGAGTTTCGAAGTGGCTACACCTTC.

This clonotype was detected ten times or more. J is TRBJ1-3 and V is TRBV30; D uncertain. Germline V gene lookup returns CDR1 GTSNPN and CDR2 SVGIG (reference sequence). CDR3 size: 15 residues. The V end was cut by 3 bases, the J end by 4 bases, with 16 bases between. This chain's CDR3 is CAWRLTAGNGNTIYF. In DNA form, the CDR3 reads TGTGCCTGGAGGTTAACGGCCGGGAACGGAAACACCATATATTTT.

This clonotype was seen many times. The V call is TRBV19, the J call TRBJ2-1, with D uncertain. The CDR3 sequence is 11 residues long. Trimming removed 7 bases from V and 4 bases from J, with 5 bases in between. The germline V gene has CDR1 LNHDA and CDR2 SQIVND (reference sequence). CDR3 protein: CASIRYNEQFF. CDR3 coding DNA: TGTGCCAGTATCCGTTACAATGAGCAGTTCTTC.

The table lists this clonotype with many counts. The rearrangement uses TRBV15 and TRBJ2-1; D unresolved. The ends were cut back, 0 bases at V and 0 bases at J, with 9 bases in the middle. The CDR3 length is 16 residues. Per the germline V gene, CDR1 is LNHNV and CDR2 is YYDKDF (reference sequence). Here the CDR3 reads CATSRDKDHSYNEQFF. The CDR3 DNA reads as TGTGCCACCAGCAGAGATAAGGATCACTCCTACAATGAGCAGTTCTTC.

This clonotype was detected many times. DNA of the CDR3: TGTGCCAGCAGCCCACTCGGACTAGCGGGAGGGTTCTACGAGCAGTACTTC. Translating it yields CASSPLGLAGGFYEQYF. The J gene is TRBJ2-7, the V gene TRBV3-1, with 15 bases aligning to TRBD2. The length of the CDR3 is 17 residues. Germline assignment: CDR1 LGHDT and CDR2 YNNKEL (reference sequence). The V and J ends lost 4 bases and 3 bases, in that order; junction bases with no gene match: 7.

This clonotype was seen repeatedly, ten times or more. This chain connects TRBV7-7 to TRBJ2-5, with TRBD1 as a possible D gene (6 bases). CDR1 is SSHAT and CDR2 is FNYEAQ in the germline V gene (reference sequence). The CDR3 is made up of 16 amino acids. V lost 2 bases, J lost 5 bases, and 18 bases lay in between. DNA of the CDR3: TGTGCCAGCAGCTTACGCAGGGGAAGAGGCAAGGAGACCCAGTACTTC. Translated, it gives CASSLRRGRGKETQYF.

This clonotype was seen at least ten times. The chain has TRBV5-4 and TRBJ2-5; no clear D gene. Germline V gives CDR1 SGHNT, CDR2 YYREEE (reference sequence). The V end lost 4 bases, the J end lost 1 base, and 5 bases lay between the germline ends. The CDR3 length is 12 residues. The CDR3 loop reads CASSTRQETQYF. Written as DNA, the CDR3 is TGTGCCAGCAGCACCCGCCAAGAGACCCAGTACTTC.

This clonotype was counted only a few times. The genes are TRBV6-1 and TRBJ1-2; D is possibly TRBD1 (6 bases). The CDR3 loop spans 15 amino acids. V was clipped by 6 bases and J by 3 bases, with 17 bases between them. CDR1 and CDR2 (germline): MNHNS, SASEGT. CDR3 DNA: TGTGCCAGCAGGGTCGTGGCAGGGGAGGACTATGGCTACACCTTC. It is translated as CASRVVAGEDYGYTF.

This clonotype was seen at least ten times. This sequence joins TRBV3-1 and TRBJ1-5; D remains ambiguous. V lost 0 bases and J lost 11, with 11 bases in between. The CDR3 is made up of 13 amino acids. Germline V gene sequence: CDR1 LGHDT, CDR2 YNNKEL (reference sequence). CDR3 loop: CASSQEAYGAQHF. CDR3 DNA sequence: TGTGCCAGCAGCCAAGAAGCTTATGGTGCCCAGCATTTT.

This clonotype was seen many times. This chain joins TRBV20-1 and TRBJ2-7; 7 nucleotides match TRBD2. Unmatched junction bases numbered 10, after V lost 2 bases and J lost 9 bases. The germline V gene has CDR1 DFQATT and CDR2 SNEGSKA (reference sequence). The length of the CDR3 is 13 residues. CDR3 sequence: CSARNRDYGGQYF. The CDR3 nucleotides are TGCAGTGCTAGAAACCGGGACTATGGGGGGCAGTACTTC.